This T cell receptor (beta chain) derives from a study of blood T cell repertoires in COVID-19. Turning to the study itself: Samples came from the United States, Italy and Spain, spanning acute and convalescent COVID-19. Nucleic acid was either cDNA or gDNA, and it came from T cells, B-cell-depleted T cells, or PBMCs.

CDR1 KGHSH and CDR2 LQKENI come from the germline V gene. This CDR3 has 14 amino acids. V shed 1 base and J shed 0 bases, with 6 bases lying between them. How the authors handled the data: Reference gene primer amplification gave estimated nucleated cell counts. Generated by immunoSEQ multiplex PCR, the TCRdb table keeps only in-frame clones and is missing some. V, J and clone size reflect that table, while D and trimming were determined from the DNA. The table includes 50,000 to 80,000 clones, roughly 82% detected once. The material sequenced was peripheral blood. The J gene is TRBJ1-1, the V gene TRBV18, with D unresolved. This TCR was sampled from a woman aged 60-75 years with acute or convalescent COVID-19. The CDR3 DNA sequence: TGTGCCAGCTCACCACAGGCGGTGAACACTGAAGCTTTCTTT. It codes for CASSPQAVNTEAFF. The whole variable domain, filled in from reference TRBV18 and TRBJ1-1, reads NAGVMQNPRHLVRRRGQEARLRCSPMKGHSHVYWYRQLPEEGLKFMVYLQKENIIDESGMPKERFSAEFPKEGPSILRIQQVVRGDSAAYFCASSPQAVNTEAFFGQGTRLTVV.